This is a list of T cell receptor beta chains from one sample in a study of human T cells and chemical hapten exposure. TCRdb passed the RACE reads through MiXCR, listing each CDR3 protein once. The sample shows about 380,000 distinct CDR3 sequences, 4.5% to 6% of them seen only once. The specimen comprised whole blood, sampled in connection with sensitization to the hapten diphenylcyclopropenone (DPC). These receptors all come from a woman in her forties or fifties with alopecia areata. Some clones in this sample may be carry-over from other donors' samples. CDR3s include the opening cysteine and the closing phenylalanine or tryptophan. D genes are given only for firm matches. A clone size is listed for some rows: how often the clone was seen (once, few, many), or a class if it is expanded.

len	abundance	d_gene	v_gene	j_gene	CDR3nt	CDR3aa
12	many	NA	TRBV5-6	TRBJ2-1	NA	CASSFGQGAGFF
16	few	NA	TRBV11-2	TRBJ2-1	TGTGCCAGCAGCTTAGTCATCCGGGGGCCTCACAATGAGCAGTTCTTC	CASSLVIRGPHNEQFF
12	many	NA	TRBV24-1	TRBJ2-1	TGTGCCACCAGTGATTTGGACAATGAGCAGTTCTTC	CATSDLDNEQFF
13	few	TRBD1	TRBV4-2	TRBJ1-1	TGTGCCAGCAGCCTGGACAGGGTAGCTGAAGCTTTCTTT	CASSLDRVAEAFF
15	many	TRBD1	TRBV13	TRBJ2-7	TGTGCCAGCAGCCCGGACAGGGGTGAAGTCTACGAGCAGTACTTC	CASSPDRGEVYEQYF
13	many	NA	TRBV29-1	TRBJ1-5	TGCAGCGCTCAACCAGAGGGGAATCAGCCCCAGCATTTT	CSAQPEGNQPQHF
14	many	NA	TRBV3-1	TRBJ1-1	TGTGCCAGCAGCCAAGCGAGGGGGAGAGCTGAAGCTTTCTTT	CASSQARGRAEAFF
17	few	TRBD2	TRBV27	TRBJ2-2	TGTGCCAGCAGTTTACCGGGACTAGCGGGAGGTACCGGGGAGCTGTTTTTT	CASSLPGLAGGTGELFF
17	few	TRBD2	TRBV4-2	TRBJ2-3	TGTGCCAGCAGCCCCCGAGATAGCGGGGACGGGGTGGATACGCAGTGTTTT	CASSPRDSGDGVDTQCF
16	NA	NA	TRBV18	TRBJ1-6	TGTGCCAGCTCACCCTTCGCCCAAGGGAATAATTCACCCCTCCACTTT	CASSPFAQGNNSPLHF
15	many	NA	TRBV18	TRBJ1-5	TGTGCCAGCTCATCGCAGGGAGGTAGCAATCAGCCCCAGCATTTT	CASSSQGGSNQPQHF
12	many	NA	TRBV7-9	TRBJ1-4	TGTGCCAGCAGCCGACTGGGGGAAAAACTGTTTTTT	CASSRLGEKLFF
16	NA	TRBD2	TRBV10-3	TRBJ2-3	TGTGCCACCGTTACCCAAGCGGGAACGGTCCCAGATACGCAGTATTTT	CATVTQAGTVPDTQYF
16	once	TRBD1	TRBV7-8	TRBJ1-4	TGTGCCAGCAGCTTAGCGCATGGGACAGGGGCCGAAAAACTGTTTTTT	CASSLAHGTGAEKLFF
15	NA	TRBD1	TRBV12-3/TRBV12-4	TRBJ1-1	TGTGCCAGCAGTAGGGACAGAGCAACGAACACTGAAGCTTTCTTT	CASSRDRATNTEAFF
13	few	NA	TRBV6-5	TRBJ1-2	TGTGCCAGCAGTTCCAACCCGGACTATGGCTACACCTTC	CASSSNPDYGYTF
11	few	NA	TRBV28	TRBJ1-1	TGTGCCAGCAGTGAATACACTGAAGCTTTCTTT	CASSEYTEAFF
18	many	TRBD2	TRBV6-5	TRBJ2-1	TGTGCCAGCAGTTCCCTACGACTAGCGGGAGGAATTGGGGATGAGCAGTTCTTC	CASSSLRLAGGIGDEQFF
16	NA	NA	TRBV20-1	TRBJ2-6	TGCAGTGCCCCGGGACCCATACGCTCTGGGGCCAACGTCCTGACTTTC	CSAPGPIRSGANVLTF
13	many	NA	TRBV29-1	TRBJ2-4	TGCAGCGTTGGTCAGGGAGCCAAAAACATTCAGTACTTC	CSVGQGAKNIQYF
13	NA	TRBD2	TRBV11-3	TRBJ2-1	TGTGCCAGCACCGTAAGCGGGGGCAATGAGCAGTTCTTC	CASTVSGGNEQFF
15	many	TRBD2	TRBV7-8	TRBJ2-5	TGTGCCAGCACCGGGACTAGCGGGGGGGAAGAGACCCAGTACTTC	CASTGTSGGEETQYF
14	many	NA	TRBV5-1	TRBJ2-5	TGCGCCAGCAGCTTGGCGGCGGGGAGAGAGACCCAGTACTTC	CASSLAAGRETQYF
13	NA	NA	TRBV7-2	TRBJ2-2	TGTGCCAGCAGCTTAGGCCAGAGAGGGGGGCTGTTTTTT	CASSLGQRGGLFF
19	NA	TRBD2	TRBV4-1	TRBJ2-1	TGCGCCAGCAGTCTCAACCCGGGACTAGCGGGGCTCTCCTACAATGAGCAGTTCTTC	CASSLNPGLAGLSYNEQFF
15	many	NA	TRBV28	TRBJ2-4	TGTGCCAGCAGTCCCAAGCCCGTAGCCAAAAACATTCAGTACTTC	CASSPKPVAKNIQYF
15	many	NA	TRBV20-1	TRBJ2-1	TGCAGTGCTCCTACCGGAAGCTCAGCTTACAATGAGCAGTTCTTC	CSAPTGSSAYNEQFF
16	many	TRBD2	TRBV7-9	TRBJ2-1	TGTGCCAGCAGCTTGCTCCTAGCGGGGACCGACAATGAGCAGTTCTTC	CASSLLLAGTDNEQFF
14	NA	NA	TRBV20-1	TRBJ2-3	TGCAGTGCTAGAGCTGGGGGAGGCGGAGATACGCAGTATTTT	CSARAGGGGDTQYF
16	NA	NA	TRBV7-9	TRBJ2-3	TGTGCCAGCAGCTTAGTTGTGGGAGATGGGCGGGATACGCAGTATTTT	CASSLVVGDGRDTQYF
16	NA	NA	TRBV23-1	TRBJ2-3	TGCGCCAGCAGTCAGGCGACTAGTCCTAGCACAGATACGCAGTATTTT	CASSQATSPSTDTQYF
14	many	TRBD1	TRBV7-2	TRBJ1-5	TGTGCCAGCAGCGTGGACAGGAATTATCAGCCCCAGCATTTT	CASSVDRNYQPQHF
17	many	TRBD1	TRBV4-2	TRBJ1-4	TGTGCCAGCAGCCTTACGACAGGGAGGAAGGCTAATGAAAAACTGTTTTTT	CASSLTTGRKANEKLFF
18	NA	TRBD1	TRBV7-8	TRBJ1-4	TGTGCCAGCAGCTCCGGGACAGGGGCTCTTAGGGCTAATGAAAAACTGTTTTTT	CASSSGTGALRANEKLFF
18	NA	NA	TRBV30	TRBJ2-2	TGTGCCTGGGGTTGGGAGTTTGGGACTCACCTGGGGACCGGGGAGCTGTTTTTT	CAWGWEFGTHLGTGELFF
16	few	NA	TRBV7-2	TRBJ2-1	TGTGCCAGCAGCTTAACTTTCGGAAGCTCCTACAATGAGCAGTTCTTC	CASSLTFGSSYNEQFF
12	many	NA	TRBV29-1	TRBJ2-3	TGCAGCGTTGGGGGTAGCACAGATACGCAGTATTTT	CSVGGSTDTQYF
14	NA	NA	TRBV28	TRBJ1-4	TGTGCCAGCACCCCCCGAGTATGGGGGGAAAAACTGTTTTTT	CASTPRVWGEKLFF
10	NA	NA	TRBV7-9	TRBJ2-1	TGTGCCAGCAGCTCGGGGACTGCGTTCTTC	CASSSGTAFF
17	NA	NA	TRBV10-3	TRBJ2-3	TGTGCCATCAGTGAGTCCGCAGCGAGTGTCGGCACAGATACGCAGTATTTT	CAISESAASVGTDTQYF
13	NA	NA	TRBV6-2/TRBV6-3	TRBJ2-4	TGTGCCAGCCTGGGGGCCAGGAAAAACATTCAGTACTTC	CASLGARKNIQYF
11	many	NA	TRBV20-1	TRBJ2-7	TGCAGTGCTAGAGGCGTCTACGAGCAGTACTTC	CSARGVYEQYF
15	few	NA	TRBV2	TRBJ1-5	TGTGCCAGCAGTGACGCGGGGGCCGGCAATCAGCCCCAGCATTTT	CASSDAGAGNQPQHF
13	many	NA	TRBV12-3/TRBV12-4	TRBJ1-1	TGTGCCAGCAGTTTGACTCGGGGGACTGAAGCTTTCTTT	CASSLTRGTEAFF
16	NA	NA	TRBV19	TRBJ1-2	TGTGCCAGTAGTCCGGCGGGGGTTCCACAATTCTATGGCTACACCTTC	CASSPAGVPQFYGYTF
15	many	NA	TRBV6-5	TRBJ1-6	TGTGCCAGCAGTTACTCATGGGGGTTGGATTCACCCCTCCACTTT	CASSYSWGLDSPLHF
12	NA	TRBD2	TRBV7-9	TRBJ2-1	TGTGCCAGCAGCCCGAGACTAGCCGGGCGGTTCTTC	CASSPRLAGRFF
16	many	NA	TRBV5-5	TRBJ1-2	TGTGCCAGCAGCCCCAGAGGGGACCGACAACACTATGGCTACACCTTC	CASSPRGDRQHYGYTF
18	many	NA	TRBV11-2	TRBJ2-6	TGTGCCAGCAGAAGATTGGCGGGACCCCGAACTGTAGCCAACGTCCTGACTTTC	CASRRLAGPRTVANVLTF
17	many	TRBD1	TRBV4-1	TRBJ2-4	TGCGCCAGCAGCCAAGATTGGCAGGGGGCAGCCAAAAACATTCAGTACTTC	CASSQDWQGAAKNIQYF
12	NA	TRBD1	TRBV10-3	TRBJ1-1	TGTGCCATCGGGACAGGGAACACTGAAGCTTTCTTT	CAIGTGNTEAFF
14	many	NA	TRBV7-2	TRBJ2-7	TGTGCCAGCAGCTTAGCGACTGTCTCCTACGAGCAGTACTTC	CASSLATVSYEQYF
19	many	TRBD2	TRBV4-3	TRBJ2-3	TGCGCCAGCAGCCAAGACATCGGACGTCTGGGAGGGGGCACAGATACGCAGTATTTT	CASSQDIGRLGGGTDTQYF